This TCR beta chain appears in the sequencing data of a study of cytomegalovirus exposure and HLA in healthy donors (dated by TCRdb to about 2017). About the investigation overall: An earlier analysis of some 550 of the donors reported 250 to 300 Gb of sequence data and some 120 million unique TCR beta sequences from about 180 million T cells. The number of typed donors differed by locus: about 629-640 for A, B, C, DRB1 and DQB1; some 540 for DQA1; over 600 for DPA1; and some 430 for DPB1. Roughly 5 DR-DQ haplotypes were treated as single units for association and clustering because of strong linkage in the cohort. The study aimed to test whether signatures of past pathogen exposure could be identified by cataloging public T cell receptors. A later analysis re-analyzed previously published TCR beta repertoires from 666 donors and added high-resolution HLA genotyping to study TCR occurrence patterns. Among about 410 genotyped donors of the cohort, an average of approximately 240,000 unique TCR beta nucleotide sequences was sequenced per donor, of which about 20% were non-productive. A separate validation cohort of about 110 different subjects was used in addition to the approximately 610-subject first cohort. Rather than using new phenotypic data, the later analysis identified candidate immune exposures from TCR beta sequences and from how often those sequences occurred across donors. An earlier analysis of 587 of the donors applied high-throughput TCR beta sequencing to assess whether each TCR beta V gene segment acted as functional or pseudogenic. Every discovery cohort repertoire had been produced on one sequencing platform. In a later genetic analysis, genome-wide SNP genotypes for 398 of the 666 donors were used, and that subset was treated as a discovery cohort. The study profiled the T cell repertoires of about 640 subjects by immunosequencing and related them to cytomegalovirus serostatus. High-throughput TCR immunosequencing, statistical association of individual TCRs with disease status, and machine learning were combined to predict cytomegalovirus infection status. Of the approximately 400 genotyped donors, approximately 82% fell in the genetic ancestry cluster associated with self-reported Caucasian donors. HLA typing covered class I and class II loci at four-digit resolution. An early release that covered 640 HLA-typed donors contained about 300 gigabases of sequencing data and tens of millions of unique TCR sequences. Alongside the repertoire data, information on donor age, sex, ethnicity and CMV serostatus was compiled. The full study reports these points: A later genetic analysis reported fewer N-insertions in productive TCRs among donors in an Asian-associated ancestry cluster than the approximately 700-donor mean. It was suggested by the authors that the approach could potentially be generalized to other disease states and immunological phenotypes. A group of highly shared sequence variants was considered likely to be a technical artifact of the sequencing pipeline. A later analysis associated about 17,000 TCR beta sequences with specific HLA alleles at a false discovery rate of 0.05. The study gave a list of 150 to 200 TCR beta chains associated with cytomegalovirus. The presence/absence analyses assumed that sequencing depth was roughly uniform across donors, and that assumption may not be true. In a later genetic analysis, a missense DCLRE1C variant was associated with V-gene and J-gene trimming of TCR beta chains, and the association was replicated in an independent cohort. In an earlier analysis of more than 450 of the donors, most TCR beta V segments were observed in productive rearrangements about 87% or about 30% of the time, broadly matching IMGT annotations. A later analysis found that most CMV-associated TCR beta chains appeared HLA-restricted, with HLA associations seemingly driven largely by CMV exposure. In both the original and validation cohorts, the classifier was reported to diagnose cytomegalovirus status with high specificity and sensitivity. The 87-base-pair reads could not distinguish some IMGT-functional V segments, including TRBV6-2 and TRBV6-3, so those segments were excluded. Strong co-occurrence of HLA alleles, especially DR and DQ, made assigning TCR associations to individual alleles difficult. In a later analysis, TCR association rates were found to vary across HLA loci, with the most associated TCRs seen for DRB1 alleles and the fewest for HLA-C alleles. Most TCR sequences were seen in very few donors, while some public TCRs were found in many individuals. HLA typing was unavailable for some donors at each locus, so association tests used only the typed subset. A further reported finding was that TCR beta sequences accurately predicted the HLA-A and HLA-B alleles for most subjects in the first cohort. Several of the top co-occurrence clusters appeared to be linked to parvovirus B19, influenza, CMV and Epstein-Barr virus, according to a later analysis. For the cohort, immune exposure information was limited to CMV serostatus. This cohort had only TCR beta chains sequenced, and the lack of alpha or paired-chain data limited which features could be detected. The earlier analysis of almost 600 of the donors excluded seventeen rarely observed V segments, including chromosome 9 orphons, because counts were too low. Correlated functional status among segregating V segments might reflect linkage disequilibrium, but an unknown experimental factor could not be ruled out. In vitro tests confirmed that a few of the cytomegalovirus-associated TCR beta chains recognize cytomegalovirus antigens. A later analysis found that HLA-associated TCR beta chains were more clonally expanded and had lower generation probabilities than equally common non-associated chains.

The library was obtained by the immunoSEQ multiplex PCR assay. The multiplex PCR relied on a mix of 60 forward primers for TCR Vbeta segments and 13 reverse primers for TCR Jbeta segments. The CDR3 region of rearranged TCR beta genes was amplified from genomic DNA by a multiplex PCR assay. The amplified TCR beta libraries were sequenced on the Illumina HiSeq System as 87-base-pair reads. Per the source publication's procedure: Across the roughly 700 repertoires, a later analysis counted 78 million or so unique TCR beta chains, roughly 11 million of which were shared by at least two donors. Raw reads were error-corrected and collapsed into unique sequences with a nearest-neighbor algorithm that merged closely related sequences to remove PCR and sequencing errors. V, D and J gene segments were assigned by aligning CDR3 sequences to IMGT reference sequences. For a sequence to be retained, a match of at least six nucleotides to both a V gene segment and a J gene segment was required. Rearrangements were called productive when the CDR3 lacked stop codons and stayed in frame with V and J; all others were non-productive. CDR3 was defined by IMGT convention, running from the second conserved V-encoded cysteine to the conserved J-encoded phenylalanine. The earlier analysis of about 590 of the donors excluded sequences that lacked an unambiguous match to a single V gene segment. In an earlier analysis of approximately 590 of the donors, V segments were called functional above 56.7% productive rearrangements and were called segregating when the between-donor standard deviation exceeded 5%. A statistical classification framework was built for diagnosing cytomegalovirus status from the catalog of TCR beta chain sequences. V and J gene assignment, in a later analysis, came from comparing TCR nucleotide sequences with IMGT/GENE-DB human TR gene sequences. A later analysis assigned CDR3 sequences and most-parsimonious VDJ recombination scenarios with the TCRdist pipeline. In a later analysis, each TCR beta chain was defined by its CDR3 amino acid sequence together with its V-gene family, and reads without a unique V-gene family were excluded. In a later analysis, some 600 highly shared, low-generation-probability nucleotide sequences were removed to address suspected cross-contamination and a sequencing artifact. For each public chain, a later analysis derived a clonal expansion index from normalized ranks of inferred template counts within each repertoire. Generation probabilities in a later analysis came from a VDJ recombination model fitted to out-of-frame rearrangements, and those results were checked against IGoR. In a later analysis, hypergeometric tests were used to score TCR-TCR, TCR-HLA and TCR-CMV co-occurrence, with a repertoire-size bias correction applied to TCR pairs. To estimate false discovery rates, a later analysis permuted the HLA or CMV assignments 20 times. In a later analysis, co-occurring TCRs were grouped using DBSCAN, with TCRdist sequence similarity added in when clustering inside HLA-allele-positive subsets. For co-occurrence clustering, repertoires with fewer than 30,000 or more than 120,000 public chains were excluded, along with five repertoires with anomalous nucleotide sharing. TCRdb took over this immuneACCESS table, retaining in-frame rearrangements with V and J assigned. Such tables are incomplete; in checked studies, under half of the missing clones stem from an unresolved V gene, and the remainder is unexplained. V, J and clone size were drawn from that table, and D and trimming were deduced from the DNA. This sample comprises under 200,000 clones, about three quarters of them detected only once. Of the sample, 2.5% to 4% is held by the ten largest clones.

On this clone itself: It has no known antigen specificity. No base-level quality is on record; no much larger clone is a single base apart.

CDR1 and CDR2, looked up from the germline V gene, are MDHEN and SYDVKM. From the cysteine up to the phenylalanine, the CDR3 has a length of 11 residues. Only the CDR3 part of the read is kept: 33 bases, read in frame from the first base. V was cut back by 8 bases and J by 4 bases, leaving a gap of 7 bases between them. The cohort consisted of 670 or so healthy bone marrow donors. At the time of sampling, all cohort members were nominally healthy, though unrecorded immune exposures were likely present. The donor was CMV seronegative and was included in the group of 352 seronegative cohort members. A peripheral blood sample was collected from each donor, and TCR beta sequencing was performed on peripheral blood mononuclear cells. The Qiagen DNeasy Blood Extraction Kit was used to extract genomic DNA from the blood cell samples.

The chain links TRBV28 with TRBJ2-3, with the D gene uncertain. The receptor was isolated from a female donor in good health and CMV-seronegative. Sequencing used PBMCs. The CDR3 amino acid sequence is: CASVSSDTQYF. In nucleotides, the sequence is TGTGCCAGCGTAAGCTCAGATACGCAGTATTTT. Extended through the reference TRBV28 and TRBJ2-3 proteins, this CDR3 yields the full variable domain: DVKVTQSSRYLVKRTGEKVFLECVQDMDHENMFWYRQDPGLGLRLIYFSYDVKMKEKGDIPEGYSVSREKKERFSLILESASTNQTSMYLCASVSSDTQYFGPGTRLTVL.